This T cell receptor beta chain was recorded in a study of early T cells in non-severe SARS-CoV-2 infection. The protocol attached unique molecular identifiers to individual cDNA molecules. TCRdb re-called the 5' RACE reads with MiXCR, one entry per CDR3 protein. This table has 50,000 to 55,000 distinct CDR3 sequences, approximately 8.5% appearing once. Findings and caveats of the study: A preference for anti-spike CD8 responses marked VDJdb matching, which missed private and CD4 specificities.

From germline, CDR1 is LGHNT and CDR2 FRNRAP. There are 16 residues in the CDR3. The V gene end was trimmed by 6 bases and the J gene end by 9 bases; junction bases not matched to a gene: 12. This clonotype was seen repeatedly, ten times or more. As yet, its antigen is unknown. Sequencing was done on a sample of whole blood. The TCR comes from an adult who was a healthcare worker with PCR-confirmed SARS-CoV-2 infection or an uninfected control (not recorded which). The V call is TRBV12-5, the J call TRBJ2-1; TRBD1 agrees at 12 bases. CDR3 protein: CASGPLTGQGAREQFF. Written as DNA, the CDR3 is TGTGCTAGTGGCCCCCTTACGGGACAGGGGGCCCGTGAGCAGTTCTTC.